The 32 T cell receptor beta chains below were found in one sample sequenced in a study of T cell repertoires in cytomegalovirus infection. From the reads, TCRdb called clonotypes with MiXCR, one entry per CDR3 protein. This table holds 80,000 to 95,000 distinct CDR3 sequences, approximately 30% found once. No antigen has been identified for these receptors. The source was CD8+ T cells from cultured PBMCs, collected from culture after CMV antigen stimulation. The receptors stem from a human donor in good health (CMV status not recorded). Some clones in this sample may be carry-over from other donors' samples.

There are a few counts of this clonotype. The V call is TRBV28, the J call TRBJ2-7; 8 positions match TRBD2. With 4 bases clipped from V and 7 bases from J, the junction kept 18 bases outside the gene matches. The CDR3 has 17 amino acids. The germline CDR1 and CDR2 sequences are MDHEN and SYDVKM. This CDR3 reads CASSSPKGPGGAAEQYF. CDR3 bases: TGTGCCAGCAGTTCACCTAAGGGGCCGGGGGGGGCGGCTGAGCAGTACTTC.

Many counts were recorded for this clonotype. The gene calls are TRBV28 and TRBJ2-1; the D gene is possibly TRBD2 (6 bases). Germline V lookup: CDR1 MDHEN, CDR2 SYDVKM. V lost 1 base and J 12 bases, leaving 10 bases between the germline ends. This CDR3 has 12 residues. CDR3 amino acids: CASSLFGGGQFF. DNA of the CDR3: TGTGCCAGCAGTTTATTCGGGGGAGGGCAGTTCTTC.

The chain combines TRBV6-5 with TRBJ1-2, with D unresolved. Deletions cut 6 bases from V and 7 bases from J, with 15 bases between. The germline V gene encodes CDR1 MNHEY and CDR2 SVGAGI. The CDR3 sequence is 13 residues long. In DNA form, the CDR3 reads TGTGCCAGCAGCCTGGACTTTATTGGTGGCTACACCTTC. This codes for CASSLDFIGGYTF.

This clonotype was seen repeatedly, ten times or more. The gene calls are TRBV7-8 and TRBJ2-5, with a weak D call TRBD1 (9 bases). CDR3 length: 20 residues. V was clipped by 5 bases and J by 0 bases, with 28 bases between them. Germline V lookup: CDR1 SGHVS, CDR2 FQNEAQ. The CDR3 region is CASSITPTGGLGTYQETQYF. The CDR3 bases are TGTGCCAGCAGCATAACGCCGACAGGGGGACTAGGAACGTACCAAGAGACCCAGTACTTC.

This clonotype was picked up a small number of times. The chain's CDR3 is CASSPQGDDEQFF. CDR3 coding DNA: TGTGCCAGCAGCCCCCAGGGAGACGATGAGCAGTTCTTC. V usage is TRBV5-5 and J usage is TRBJ2-1, with D perhaps matching TRBD1 or TRBD2 (5 bases each). Between the trimmed V and J ends, which lost 4 bases and 8 bases, there was a span of 13 bases. Looked up from germline, CDR1 is SGHKS and CDR2 is YYEKEE (reference sequence). The CDR3 is made up of 13 amino acids.

This clonotype has ten or more counts. V usage is TRBV7-6 and J usage is TRBJ2-1; D perhaps matches TRBD2 (7 bases). The CDR3 is made up of 16 amino acids. V lost 0 bases and J lost 5, with 14 bases in between. Germline CDR1 and CDR2: SGHVS and FNYEAQ. The CDR3 bases are TGTGCCAGCAGCTTAGCGACGGGGGGCCGGCACAATGAGCAGTTCTTC. This codes for CASSLATGGRHNEQFF.

The chain employs TRBV5-1 and TRBJ1-1; the D is unclear. The V end was cut by 1 base, the J end by 5 bases, with 6 bases between. Germline CDR1 reads SGHRS; CDR2 reads YFSETQ. The CDR3 length is 12 residues. The CDR3 reads CASSLFGTEAFF. The CDR3, as DNA: TGCGCCAGCAGCTTGTTCGGGACTGAAGCTTTCTTT. The variable domain in full, with the rest retrieved from reference TRBV5-1 and TRBJ1-1, is KAGVTQTPRYLIKTRGQQVTLSCSPISGHRSVSWYQQTPGQGLQFLFEYFSETQRNKGNFPGRFSGRQFSNSRSEMNVSTLELGDSALYLCASSLFGTEAFFGQGTRLTVV.

The genes are TRBV12-3 or TRBV12-4 and TRBJ1-6; no firm D call. V was cut by 0 bases and J by 14 bases, with 11 bases left in between. CDR3 length: 13 residues. CDR3 amino acids: CASSLAVAVALHF. The CDR3 coding sequence is TGTGCCAGCAGTTTAGCGGTGGCGGTGGCCCTCCACTTT.

This clonotype showed up many times. The gene calls are TRBV7-2 and TRBJ2-5; TRBD2 matches 10 bases. V trimming: 1 base; J trimming: 2 bases; junction bases outside the gene matches: 16. CDR1 and CDR2 (germline): SGHTA, FQGNSA. The CDR3 has 20 residues. CDR3 residues: CASSLVAGLAGVGPQETQYF. The DNA for the CDR3 is TGTGCCAGCAGCTTAGTCGCCGGTCTAGCGGGGGTTGGTCCGCAAGAGACCCAGTACTTC.

The J gene is TRBJ2-3, the V gene TRBV12-3 or TRBV12-4, with D maybe TRBD2 (6 bases). The ends were cut back, 4 bases at V and 10 bases at J, with 18 bases in the middle. The CDR3 contains 14 residues. As DNA, the CDR3 is TGTGCCAGCAGTTCGGGACTTTCAAGTAGGTCGCAGTATTTT. Protein product: CASSSGLSSRSQYF.

This clonotype has just a few counts. This chain uses TRBV10-3 with TRBJ1-1; D unresolved. CDR1 and CDR2 from the germline V gene are ENHRY and SYGVKD. V lost 7 bases and J 1 base, leaving 16 bases between the germline ends. The CDR3 sequence is 15 residues long. Here the CDR3 reads CAIKPVGEGNTEAFF. The CDR3 DNA reads as TGTGCCATCAAACCGGTCGGGGAAGGGAACACTGAAGCTTTCTTT.

This clonotype was detected a few times. J is TRBJ2-3 and V is TRBV4-1; TRBD2 matches at 7 bases. The trim removed 4 bases at V and 3 bases at J, leaving 7 bases unmatched. The CDR3 loop spans 15 amino acids. Germline loops: CDR1 MGHRA, CDR2 YSYEKL. The CDR3 spells CASSRLGGGTDTQYF. The CDR3 DNA is TGCGCCAGCAGCCGCTTGGGGGGGGGGACAGATACGCAGTATTTT.

The rearrangement joins TRBV19 to TRBJ1-1; D unresolved. V gave up 5 bases and J gave up 3 bases, with 13 bases separating them. Germline V gene data show CDR1 as LNHDA and CDR2 as SQIVND (reference sequence). The CDR3 is made up of 14 amino acids. The CDR3 coding sequence is TGTGCCAGTAGTGTGACCTACCCGGACACTGAAGCTTTCTTT. It encodes CASSVTYPDTEAFF.

The rearrangement links TRBV28 to TRBJ1-5, with a weak D call TRBD1 (5 bases). Germline V gene sequence: CDR1 MDHEN, CDR2 SYDVKM. Trimming cost V 5 bases and J 1 base, with 12 bases left between them. This CDR3 region has 15 residues. The CDR3 DNA is TGTGCCAGCAGTCTGTTTTCAGGGAGCAATCAGCCCCAGCATTTT. It is translated as CASSLFSGSNQPQHF.

There are a few counts of this clonotype. This chain links TRBV7-9 with TRBJ2-3; possibly TRBD2 for D (6 bases). Trimming cost V 8 bases and J 3 bases, with 12 bases left between them. The germline gives CDR1 SEHNR, CDR2 FQNEAQ (reference sequence). This CDR3 spans 13 amino acids. The CDR3 DNA is TGTGCCAGCTTAATACTAGCTACAGATACGCAGTATTTT. Its protein product is CASLILATDTQYF. The entire variable domain, with the rest obtained from reference TRBV7-9 and TRBJ2-3, is as follows: DTGVSQNPRHKITKRGQNVTFRCDPISEHNRLYWYRQTLGQGPEFLTYFQNEAQLEKSRLLSDRFSAERPKGSFSTLEIQRTEQGDSAMYLCASLILATDTQYFGPGTRLTVL.

J is TRBJ2-3 and V is TRBV30; D uncertain. Germline CDR1 and CDR2: GTSNPN and SVGIG (reference sequence). The ends were cut back, 3 bases at V and 3 bases at J, with 10 bases in the middle. This CDR3 region has 13 residues. CDR3 amino acids: CAWRADGTDTQYF. For the CDR3, the DNA is TGTGCCTGGAGGGCGGACGGAACAGATACGCAGTATTTT.

This clonotype was observed a handful of times. The chain is built from TRBV7-9 and TRBJ2-5, with D tentatively TRBD2 (5 bases). CDR1 and CDR2 (germline): SEHNR, FQNEAQ (reference sequence). The CDR3 consists of 14 residues. V was clipped by 1 base and J by 2 bases, with 8 bases between them. The CDR3 DNA follows: TGTGCCAGCAGCTTAGTCGGACTTCAAGAGACCCAGTACTTC. Translated, it gives CASSLVGLQETQYF.

In its sample, this clonotype was seen many times. The chain is built from TRBV2 and TRBJ2-7; D is unresolved. The CDR3 runs to 13 residues. With 2 bases removed from V and 3 bases from J, the gap between germline ends came to 8 bases. Germline CDR1 and CDR2: SNHLY and FYNNEI. Here the CDR3 DNA reads TGTGCCAGCAGTGAATGGGCAGGCTACGAGCAGTACTTC. Residues: CASSEWAGYEQYF.

This sequence joins TRBV10-3 and TRBJ2-1; D is possibly TRBD1 (5 bases). The CDR3 runs to 14 residues. V was trimmed by 2 bases and J by 2 bases, leaving 7 bases between them. From germline, CDR1 is ENHRY and CDR2 SYGVKD. CDR3 nucleotide sequence: TGTGCCATCAGTGAGCCGACAGCCTACAATGAGCAGTTCTTC. Its protein is CAISEPTAYNEQFF.

This clonotype was counted a few times. V and J are TRBV18 and TRBJ2-7; possibly TRBD2 for D (6 bases). The germline V gene has CDR1 KGHSH and CDR2 LQKENI. The CDR3 covers 15 residues. V was pared by 2 bases and J by 4 bases, with 15 bases between. CDR3 nucleotides: TGTGCCAGCTCACCAGCAGTAGCGGCCTTATACGAGCAGTACTTC. It translates to CASSPAVAALYEQYF.

CDR3 sequence reads: CASSRQGVFSGANVLTF. CDR3 coding DNA: TGTGCCAGCAGCAGACAGGGGGTCTTCTCTGGGGCCAACGTCCTGACTTTC. The chain uses TRBV5-6 and TRBJ2-6; 9 bases match TRBD1. The germline V gene has CDR1 SGHDT and CDR2 YYEEEE. V shed 4 bases and J 0 bases; nucleotides not matched to a gene: 5. The length of the CDR3 is 17 residues.

The J gene is TRBJ1-1, the V gene TRBV5-4, with D perhaps TRBD1 (6 bases). Trimming left V 4 bases short and J 2 bases short, with 12 bases between. The germline V gene encodes CDR1 SGHNT and CDR2 YYREEE (reference sequence). This CDR3 region has 14 residues. CDR3 protein: CASSQGLGNTEAFF. Here the CDR3 DNA reads TGTGCCAGCAGCCAGGGGTTAGGAAACACTGAAGCTTTCTTT.

The sample holds many counts of this clonotype. This chain links TRBV7-8 with TRBJ1-5, with no clear D. V gave up 5 bases and J gave up 7 bases, with 15 bases separating them. The CDR3 has 14 amino acids. CDR1 and CDR2 (germline): SGHVS, FQNEAQ. CDR3 region: CASSPSQDHQPQHF. The CDR3 region has the DNA TGTGCCAGCAGCCCCAGCCAGGATCACCAGCCCCAGCATTTT.

The chain is built from TRBV6-4 and TRBJ2-1, with D possibly matching TRBD2 (5 bases). From germline, CDR1 is MRHNA and CDR2 SNTAGT. V was trimmed by 5 bases and J by 2 bases, leaving 10 bases between them. CDR3 length equals 14 residues. The CDR3 coding sequence is TGTGCCAGCAGTAGCGGTTCAACCTACAATGAGCAGTTCTTC. Residues: CASSSGSTYNEQFF.

The rearrangement joins TRBV29-1 to TRBJ2-3, with a possible D match to TRBD2 (5 bases). CDR3 length equals 12 residues. The V gene lost 0 bases and the J gene lost 11 bases, with 12 bases spanning the gap. From germline, CDR1 is SQVTM and CDR2 ANQGSEA. The CDR3 DNA sequence: TGCAGCGTTGAAGACCTCGAGCGGCAGCAGTATTTT. The encoded protein is CSVEDLERQQYF.

This clonotype was recorded many times. J is TRBJ1-3 and V is TRBV28; TRBD1 might be the D (5 bases). The germline V and J ends were trimmed by 3 bases and 7 bases, with 13 bases remaining between them. The CDR3 totals 14 residues. Looked up from germline, CDR1 is MDHEN and CDR2 is SYDVKM. In nucleotides, the CDR3 is TGTGCCAGCAGTTTTCGACAGTTTGGGAACACCATATATTTT. This translates into CASSFRQFGNTIYF.

This clonotype has just a few counts. The chain joins TRBV18 to TRBJ1-1, with D perhaps TRBD1 (5 bases). The germline V and J ends were trimmed by 0 bases and 2 bases, with 10 bases remaining between them. The CDR3 sequence is 15 residues long. Germline V gives CDR1 KGHSH, CDR2 LQKENI. The CDR3 is CASSPPGRANTEAFF. The CDR3 DNA is TGTGCCAGCTCACCACCAGGCAGGGCCAACACTGAAGCTTTCTTT.

The chain carries TRBV5-5 and TRBJ2-1; the D gene is possibly TRBD1 (6 bases). The CDR3 contains 15 residues. V was shortened by 2 bases and J by 5 bases, with 14 bases between the two germline ends. Germline V CDR1 and CDR2: SGHKS, YYEKEE (reference sequence). In DNA form, the CDR3 reads TGTGCCAGCAGCTTCGGATTGGGGGCGAACAATGAGCAGTTCTTC. This gives the protein CASSFGLGANNEQFF.

This clonotype was counted a few times. The chain combines TRBV12-3 or TRBV12-4 with TRBJ1-1; D gene unclear. V was cut by 2 bases and J by 6 bases, with 7 bases left in between. The CDR3 runs to 12 residues. CDR3 amino acids: CASSLYGAEAFF. As DNA, the CDR3 is TGTGCCAGCAGTTTATACGGAGCTGAAGCTTTCTTT.

The V gene is TRBV19, the J gene TRBJ1-2, with D perhaps matching TRBD1 (5 bases). This CDR3 contains 12 residues. The germline V and J ends were trimmed by 7 bases and 8 bases, with 14 bases remaining between them. Germline values: CDR1 LNHDA, CDR2 SQIVND (reference sequence). The CDR3 sequence is CASTQGTQGYTF. The CDR3 DNA reads as TGTGCCAGTACCCAAGGGACTCAGGGCTACACCTTC.

The chain uses TRBV7-9 and TRBJ1-2; 7 nucleotides align to TRBD1. Per germline, CDR1 SEHNR and CDR2 FQNEAQ (reference sequence). There are 16 residues in the CDR3. V trimming: 3 bases; J trimming: 1 base; junction bases outside the gene matches: 8. CDR3 sequence reads: CASSLSTGAYNYGYTF. The CDR3 DNA reads as TGTGCCAGCAGCTTGAGTACAGGGGCGTATAACTATGGCTACACCTTC.

This clonotype was counted only a few times. This rearrangement joins TRBV7-2 to TRBJ2-1, with TRBD1 as a possible D gene (6 bases). CDR3 size: 14 residues. Looked up from germline, CDR1 is SGHTA and CDR2 is FQGNSA. Trimming cost V 2 bases and J 7 bases, with 12 bases left between them. This CDR3 reads CASSLWGRGNEQFF. Here the CDR3 DNA reads TGTGCCAGCAGCTTATGGGGCAGGGGAAATGAGCAGTTCTTC.